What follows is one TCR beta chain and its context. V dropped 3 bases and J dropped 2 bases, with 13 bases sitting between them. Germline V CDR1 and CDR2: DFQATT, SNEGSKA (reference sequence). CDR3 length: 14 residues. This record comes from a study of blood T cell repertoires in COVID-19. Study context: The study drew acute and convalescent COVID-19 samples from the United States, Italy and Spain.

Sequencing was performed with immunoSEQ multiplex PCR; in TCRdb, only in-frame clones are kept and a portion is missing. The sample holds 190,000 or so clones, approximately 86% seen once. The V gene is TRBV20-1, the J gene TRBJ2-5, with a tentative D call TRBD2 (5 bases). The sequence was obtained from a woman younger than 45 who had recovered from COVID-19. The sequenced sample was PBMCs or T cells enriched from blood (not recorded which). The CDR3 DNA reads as TGCAGTGCTAGTGGCGGAGCGGCACAAGAGACCCAGTACTTC. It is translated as CSASGGAAQETQYF.